This is a list of T cell receptor beta chains from one sample in a study of spatial heterogeneity in lung cancer. TCRdb passed the 5' RACE reads through MiXCR, listing each CDR3 protein once. The sample includes 40,000 to 50,000 distinct CDR3 sequences, approximately 13% of them seen just once. This sample comprised PBMCs, obtained at surgery. The receptors originated from a male donor with early-stage non-small cell lung cancer. The CDR3 runs from the conserved cysteine through the conserved F or W. D genes are given only for firm matches. Where a row states a size, it is once, few, many or the class of an expanded clone; other rows omit it.

V gene	D gene	clone size	CDR3 length	J gene	CDR3 DNA	CDR3 protein
TRBV5-4	.	.	13	TRBJ2-4	TGTGCCAGCAGCTCCTCTCTGAAAAACATTCAGTACTTC	CASSSSLKNIQYF
TRBV9	.	few	14	TRBJ1-4	TGTGCCAGCAGCTCTCGCCAGGGAGGAGCAAAACTGTTTTTT	CASSSRQGGAKLFF
TRBV4-3	.	many	13	TRBJ2-3	TGCGCCAGCAGCCAGGAAAGCACAGATACGCAGTATTTT	CASSQESTDTQYF
TRBV6-2/TRBV6-3	TRBD2	few	15	TRBJ2-5	TGTGCCAGCAGCCCGGGACTAGCGGGAAGAGAGACCCAGTACTTC	CASSPGLAGRETQYF
TRBV19	.	many	16	TRBJ2-6	TGTGCCAGTAGTATCCAGGGTGGCTCTGGGGCCAACGTCCTGACTTTC	CASSIQGGSGANVLTF
TRBV28	.	many	12	TRBJ1-5	TGTGCCAGCAGCGAACAGGGACAGCCCCAGCATTTT	CASSEQGQPQHF
TRBV6-6	TRBD2	.	18	TRBJ2-3	TGTGCCAGCAGTTACCCCCCTAGCGGGGGGCCTAACACAGATACGCAGTATTTT	CASSYPPSGGPNTDTQYF
TRBV18	TRBD1	few	17	TRBJ1-1	TGTGCCAGCTCACCCGCGGGGGACAGATTTTCGTACACTGAAGCTTTCTTT	CASSPAGDRFSYTEAFF
TRBV5-1	TRBD1	once	14	TRBJ2-3	TGCGCCAGCAGCTTATGGACAGGGCCAGATACGCAGTATTTT	CASSLWTGPDTQYF
TRBV27	.	many	13	TRBJ2-4	TGTGCCAGCAGTTTAGGAGGACAAGACATTCAGTACTTC	CASSLGGQDIQYF
TRBV9	TRBD1	.	15	TRBJ1-2	TGTGCCAGCAGCCCAACGACAGGGACTAACTATGGCTACACCTTC	CASSPTTGTNYGYTF
TRBV6-2/TRBV6-3	TRBD1	.	15	TRBJ2-7	TGTGCCAGCAGATTTACCGGGACAGGGAGCCACGAGCAGTACTTC	CASRFTGTGSHEQYF
TRBV5-1	TRBD1	many	12	TRBJ2-3	TGCGCCAGCGGACAGGGCACAGATACGCAGTATTTT	CASGQGTDTQYF
TRBV5-1	TRBD1	.	15	TRBJ1-1	TGCGCCAGCAGCTTGGAGGGACAGCCGAACACTGAAGCTTTCTTT	CASSLEGQPNTEAFF
TRBV7-9	.	.	14	TRBJ1-4	TGTGCCAGCAGCTCCGGGGCGGAAGATGAAAAACTGTTTTTT	CASSSGAEDEKLFF
TRBV2	.	few	16	TRBJ1-1	TGTGCCAGCAGTGAAAGGACAGCGACTTCGAACACTGAAGCTTTCTTT	CASSERTATSNTEAFF
TRBV12-3/TRBV12-4	.	few	14	TRBJ1-1	TGTGCCAGCAGTTTAACCGGGGCCGAATCTGAAGCTTTCTTT	CASSLTGAESEAFF
TRBV6-2/TRBV6-3	TRBD2	few	14	TRBJ2-1	TGTGCCGGCGGCCGGGGGGGCTCCTACAATGAGCAGTTCTTC	CAGGRGGSYNEQFF
TRBV7-8	.	.	12	TRBJ1-1	TGTGCCAGCAGCTTAGAGCAGGCCGAAGCTTTCTTT	CASSLEQAEAFF
TRBV20-1	.	many	13	TRBJ2-3	TGCAGTGCTAGAAAAGGGACGGCAGATACGCAGTATTTT	CSARKGTADTQYF
TRBV29-1	.	many	13	TRBJ1-2	TGCAGCGTTGAAACCCTGGTGGCTGGTGGCTACACCTTC	CSVETLVAGGYTF
TRBV6-6	.	many	15	TRBJ1-1	TGTGCCAGCAGTTACTCGCAGGGAGGGAGCACTGAAGCTTTCTTT	CASSYSQGGSTEAFF
TRBV10-3	.	.	18	TRBJ1-3	TGTGCCATCAGTGAAAACCTTTTACCACCCAGCTCTGGAAACACCATATATTTT	CAISENLLPPSSGNTIYF
TRBV25-1	.	many	15	TRBJ2-4	TGTGCCAGCAGTGAAGCCGAGGAAGCCAAAAACATTCAGTACTTC	CASSEAEEAKNIQYF
TRBV7-2	.	.	15	TRBJ2-7	TGTGCCAGCAGCTTAGTTGGGGCGGAGCACTACGAGCAGTACTTC	CASSLVGAEHYEQYF
TRBV3-1	.	.	12	TRBJ1-1	TGTGCCAGCACCCAACGGGACACTGAAGCTTTCTTT	CASTQRDTEAFF
TRBV24-1	TRBD1	few	14	TRBJ1-5	TGTGCCACTGCACAGGGGGCTAGCAATCAGCCCCAGCATTTT	CATAQGASNQPQHF
TRBV12-3/TRBV12-4	TRBD1	.	15	TRBJ2-4	TGTGCCAGCAGCGAGACAGGGAGCCACAAAAACATTCAGTACTTC	CASSETGSHKNIQYF
TRBV7-2	TRBD2	.	15	TRBJ2-3	TGTGCCAGCAGCTTAGCGAGCGGGGGCTCAGATACGCAGTATTTT	CASSLASGGSDTQYF
TRBV6-5	TRBD1	many	16	TRBJ2-7	TGTGCCAGCAGTTACCAGGGCGGGACAGGGGGTACCGAGCAGTACTTC	CASSYQGGTGGTEQYF
TRBV7-3	.	few	15	TRBJ1-5	TGTGCCAGCAGCTTAAATTTTGAGGGATTTCAGCCCCAGCATTTT	CASSLNFEGFQPQHF
TRBV19	.	many	16	TRBJ1-5	TGTGCCAGTAGTCCATATATTCGGTTGGCCAATCAGCCCCAGCATTTT	CASSPYIRLANQPQHF
TRBV21-1	.	many	18	TRBJ2-3	TGTGCCAGCAGCAAAACCCCCCGGGAGGGCCTATGCACAGATACGCAGTATTTT	CASSKTPREGLCTDTQYF
TRBV28	.	.	15	TRBJ2-4	TGTGCCAGCAGTTTCCCAGGGGACGGCAAAAACATTCAGTACTTC	CASSFPGDGKNIQYF
TRBV11-3	.	few	13	TRBJ2-7	TGTGCCAGCAGCGCGGGACCTAAGACCGAGCAGTACTTC	CASSAGPKTEQYF
TRBV12-3/TRBV12-4	TRBD2	.	15	TRBJ2-1	TGTGCCAGCAGTTTAGGTCCGGGAGGGGGTTATGAGCAGTTCTTC	CASSLGPGGGYEQFF
TRBV9	.	few	15	TRBJ2-3	TGTGCCAGCACCTTAGGGGTGCGGAGCACAGATACGCAGTATTTT	CASTLGVRSTDTQYF
TRBV6-5	TRBD1	.	14	TRBJ1-2	TGTGCCAGCAGTTACGCAGGGGGCTTCTATGGCTACACCTTC	CASSYAGGFYGYTF
TRBV5-4	TRBD2	.	15	TRBJ2-3	TGTGCCAGCAGCTTGTACCTAGCGGGAGGTGATACGCAGTATTTT	CASSLYLAGGDTQYF